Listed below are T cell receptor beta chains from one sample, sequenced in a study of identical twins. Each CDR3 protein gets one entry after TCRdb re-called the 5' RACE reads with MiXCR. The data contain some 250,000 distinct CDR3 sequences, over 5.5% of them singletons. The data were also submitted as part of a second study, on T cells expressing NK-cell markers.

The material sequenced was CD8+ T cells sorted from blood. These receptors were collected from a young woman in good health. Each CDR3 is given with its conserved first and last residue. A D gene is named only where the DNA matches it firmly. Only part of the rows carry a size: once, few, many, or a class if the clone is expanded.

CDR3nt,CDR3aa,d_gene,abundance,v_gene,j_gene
TGTGCCAGCAGCGTTAGCGGGGTAACCTACAATGAGCAGTTCTTC,CASSVSGVTYNEQFF,TRBD2,few,TRBV27,TRBJ2-1
TGCGCCAGCAAAGGACCAGGCGGCTACACCTTC,CASKGPGGYTF,-,few,TRBV4-1,TRBJ1-2
TGCAGCGTTCGACTAGGGCACTACGAGCAGTACTTC,CSVRLGHYEQYF,-,few,TRBV29-1,TRBJ2-7
TGTGCCAGCGCCCCTAGCGGGTTCGACGCCGGGGAGCTGTTTTTT,CASAPSGFDAGELFF,TRBD2,-,TRBV18,TRBJ2-2
TGCAGCGTTGCCTACAGGGTCCAGTCTGAAGCTTTCTTT,CSVAYRVQSEAFF,-,many,TRBV29-1,TRBJ1-1
TGTGCCAGCAGCCAAGATCTGCGACTAGCGACTAGCTCCTACAATGAGCAGTTCTTC,CASSQDLRLATSSYNEQFF,TRBD2,-,TRBV14,TRBJ2-1
TGTGCCAGCAGCCTAGGAGGGGGGCAAGAGACCCAGTACTTC,CASSLGGGQETQYF,-,once,TRBV7-6,TRBJ2-5
TGTGCCAGCAGCACGGGGGGGGGCACAGATACGCAGTATTTT,CASSTGGGTDTQYF,TRBD2,many,TRBV12-3/TRBV12-4,TRBJ2-3
TGTGCCAGCAGCCAAAGGTATGGTGAGCAGTTCTTC,CASSQRYGEQFF,-,-,TRBV14,TRBJ2-1
TGTGCCAGCAGGGCACTAGGACTAGGCAATGAGCAGTTCTTC,CASRALGLGNEQFF,TRBD2,few,TRBV2,TRBJ2-1
TGTGCCACCAGCACAGGGAACACAGATACGCAGTATTTT,CATSTGNTDTQYF,-,-,TRBV24-1,TRBJ2-3
TGTGCCAGCAGCCTGTTTCTAGCGGGAGAAGAGACCCAGTACTTC,CASSLFLAGEETQYF,TRBD2,many,TRBV12-3/TRBV12-4,TRBJ2-5
TGTGCCAGCAGTTTATGGGGGAATAGCAATCAGCCCCAGCATTTT,CASSLWGNSNQPQHF,-,-,TRBV27,TRBJ1-5
TGCAGTGCTGCCATGATAGGGGACGTGGTTAACATTCAGTACTTC,CSAAMIGDVVNIQYF,-,few,TRBV20-1,TRBJ2-4